One sample yielded the 27 T cell receptor beta chains listed below, sequenced in a study of cytomegalovirus exposure and HLA in healthy donors. The PCR employed 60 Vbeta primers together with 13 Jbeta primers. Using immunoSEQ multiplex PCR, the repertoire was profiled, and TCRdb retains in-frame clones only, with some absent. This table has about 67,000 clones, around 89% appearing once. The sequencing input was PBMCs. The receptors stem from a young woman in good health and CMV-seropositive.

Only one count was recorded for this clone. J is TRBJ2-6 and V is TRBV6-5; TRBD2 is a possible D gene (5 bases). This CDR3 region has 15 residues. The V gene lost 6 bases and the J gene lost 0 bases, with 9 bases spanning the gap. From germline, CDR1 is MNHEY and CDR2 SVGAGI. The CDR3 here is CASSQRDSGANVLTF. The DNA for the CDR3 is TGTGCCAGCAGCCAACGGGACTCTGGGGCCAACGTCCTGACTTTC.

This chain uses TRBV13 with TRBJ2-7; D is ambiguous. Trimming cost V 0 bases and J 2 bases, with 17 bases left between them. This CDR3 is 17 amino acids long. The V gene's germline CDR1 is PRHDT and CDR2 FYEKMQ (reference sequence). CDR3 sequence (DNA): TGTGCCAGCAGCTTAGGCGCAGGCCTGAAGCTTACCTACGAGCAGTACTTC. Amino acids: CASSLGAGLKLTYEQYF.

The chain recombines TRBV7-2 with TRBJ2-5; 11 bases fit TRBD1. The assigned J gene may be wrong: the sequence end matches TRBJ2-7 better. The CDR3 extends over 17 amino acids. Germline assignment: CDR1 SGHTA and CDR2 FQGNSA. The CDR3 loop is CASSLAMGQGVSYEQYF. CDR3 sequence (DNA): TGTGCCAGCAGCTTAGCCATGGGACAGGGGGTCTCCTACGAGCAGTACTTC.

This clone has more than one count but fewer than ten. The chain joins TRBV13 to TRBJ2-7; 8 positions agree with TRBD2. This CDR3 has 16 residues. Germline CDR1 is PRHDT and CDR2 is FYEKMQ (reference sequence). Trimming cost V 4 bases and J 4 bases; bases outside gene matches: 12. The CDR3 reads CASSSLLHSGSYEQYF. The CDR3 DNA sequence: TGTGCCAGCAGCTCTCTCCTCCACAGCGGGAGTTACGAGCAGTACTTC. The complete variable domain, with remaining parts taken from reference TRBV13 and TRBJ2-7, reads AAGVIQSPRHLIKEKRETATLKCYPIPRHDTVYWYQQGPGQDPQFLISFYEKMQSDKGSIPDRFSAQQFSDYHSELNMSSLELGDSALYFCASSSLLHSGSYEQYFGPGTRLTVT.

The sample holds one count of this clone. The chain links TRBV7-2 to TRBJ2-1; TRBD2 matches at 13 bases. V lost 0 bases to trimming and J lost 7 bases; unmatched junction nucleotides: 6. The length of the CDR3 is 17 residues. CDR1 and CDR2 (germline): SGHTA, FQGNSA. The CDR3 DNA follows: TGTGCCAGCAGCTTAGCCGGACTAGCGGGAGTACGAAATGAGCAGTTCTTC. Translated, it gives CASSLAGLAGVRNEQFF.

This clone showed up just once. The chain's CDR3 is CASSVAGLAGSTDTQYF. The CDR3 nucleotides are TGTGCCAGCAGCGTAGCTGGCCTAGCGGGGAGCACAGATACGCAGTATTTT. The chain recombines TRBV9 with TRBJ2-3; 9 bases agree with TRBD2. CDR3 length: 17 amino acids. Looked up from germline, CDR1 is SGDLS and CDR2 is YYNGEE. The trim removed 0 bases at V and 0 bases at J, leaving 5 bases unmatched.

The chain uses TRBV19 and TRBJ2-5; tentatively, D is TRBD2 (7 bases). The V gene's germline CDR1 is LNHDA and CDR2 SQIVND (reference sequence). V lost 3 bases, J lost 4 bases, and 21 bases lay in between. The CDR3 sequence is 17 residues long. The CDR3 DNA is TGTGCCAGTAGTATTGGAGGGGGAGGGCCGGTAGGAGAGACCCAGTACTTC. This encodes CASSIGGGGPVGETQYF.

The V gene is TRBV6-6, the J gene TRBJ1-2; possible D gene TRBD1, 6 bases. Trimming left V 6 bases short and J 3 bases short, with 17 bases between. The CDR3 is made up of 15 amino acids. Germline V CDR1 and CDR2: MNHNY, SVGAGI (reference sequence). The CDR3, as DNA: TGTGCCAGCAGACGAAGGACAGAGGGCGACTATGGCTACACCTTC. As protein: CASRRRTEGDYGYTF.

The chain carries TRBV10-2 and TRBJ1-1; D remains ambiguous. The CDR3 runs to 13 residues. V lost 3 bases to trimming and J lost 4 bases, with 9 bases between them. CDR1 and CDR2 (germline): WSHSY, SAAADI. CDR3 bases: TGCGCCAGCAGTGACAGCGACTTCACTGAAGCTTTCTTT. It specifies CASSDSDFTEAFF.

CDR3 nucleotides: TGTGCCAGCAGCCAAGAACTCTCCGGGACAGTAGACGAGCAGTACTTC. Its translation: CASSQELSGTVDEQYF. The chain links TRBV14 to TRBJ2-7; 7 positions match TRBD1. The CDR3 contains 16 residues. CDR1 and CDR2 (germline): SGHDN, FVKESK. With 0 bases clipped from V and 5 bases from J, the junction kept 10 bases outside the gene matches.

The J gene is TRBJ2-7, the V gene TRBV4-1; 7 bases map to TRBD2. V trimming: 3 bases; J trimming: 0 bases; junction bases outside the gene matches: 11. The length of the CDR3 is 17 residues. The germline gives CDR1 MGHRA, CDR2 YSYEKL. The CDR3, as DNA: TGCGCCAGCAGCCAGGCGCGAGGGACTATAACCTCCTACGAGCAGTACTTC. Encoded protein: CASSQARGTITSYEQYF.

The chain couples TRBV9 to TRBJ2-1; 8 bases line up with TRBD2. Trimming took 5 bases from V and 4 from J; bases not matched to a gene: 11. The germline V gene has CDR1 SGDLS and CDR2 YYNGEE. CDR3 length equals 16 residues. CDR3 loop: CASSVQSGSGYNEQFF. CDR3 in DNA: TGTGCCAGCAGTGTCCAAAGCGGGAGTGGATACAATGAGCAGTTCTTC. Drawing the rest from reference TRBV9 and TRBJ2-1, the complete variable domain is DSGVTQTPKHLITATGQRVTLRCSPRSGDLSVYWYQQSLDQGLQFLIQYYNGEERAKGNILERFSAQQFPDLHSELNLSSLELGDSALYFCASSVQSGSGYNEQFFGPGTRLTVL.

The chain is built from TRBV10-1 and TRBJ2-3, with 9 bases matching TRBD2. This CDR3 comprises 16 residues. With V trimmed by 7 bases and J by 4 bases, 12 bases remained unmatched. Germline V gives CDR1 WNHNN, CDR2 SYGVQD (reference sequence). The CDR3 bases are TGCGCCAGCACCAGAAAGCGGGAGGTTGTCCCAGATACGCAGTATTTT. Translated: CASTRKREVVPDTQYF.

The chain uses TRBV5-1 and TRBJ2-5, with 10 nucleotides matching TRBD2. V gave up 4 bases and J gave up 1 base; unmatched junction bases: 7. From germline, CDR1 is SGHRS and CDR2 YFSETQ. CDR3 length: 16 amino acids. This CDR3 is CASSEASGRAQETQYF. In DNA, the CDR3 is TGCGCCAGCAGCGAGGCTAGCGGGAGAGCCCAAGAGACCCAGTACTTC.

The chain recombines TRBV6-1 with TRBJ1-3; possible D gene TRBD1, 6 bases. The CDR3 length is 15 residues. The germline V gene has CDR1 MNHNS and CDR2 SASEGT. V lost 1 base and J 5 bases, leaving 12 bases between the germline ends. The CDR3 sequence: CASSEVRDNRNTIYF. For the CDR3, the DNA is TGTGCCAGCAGTGAAGTCCGGGACAATAGAAACACCATATATTTT.

The rearrangement uses TRBV4-1 and TRBJ2-7, with 8 positions matching TRBD2. There are 17 residues in the CDR3. The germline CDR1 and CDR2 sequences are MGHRA and YSYEKL. V dropped 5 bases and J dropped 1; count of bases not matched to a gene: 13. The CDR3 coding sequence is TGCGCCAGCAGCACGGGGGGGGCGGGGCAACTTTCCTACGAGCAGTACTTC. Amino acids: CASSTGGAGQLSYEQYF.

This chain links TRBV29-1 with TRBJ2-6; maybe TRBD1 (6 bases). Per the germline V gene, CDR1 is SQVTM and CDR2 is ANQGSEA. The CDR3 loop spans 15 amino acids. V was trimmed by 5 bases and J by 0 bases, leaving 11 bases between them. The CDR3 protein is CSVPGTSSGANVLTF. The CDR3, as DNA: TGCAGCGTTCCCGGGACAAGCTCTGGGGCCAACGTCCTGACTTTC.

The rearrangement uses TRBV21-1 and TRBJ1-3. TRBV21-1 represents a pseudogene. The CDR3 runs 15 residues. In DNA, the CDR3 is TGTGCCAGCAGCCTAGTACGCTCCTCTGGAAACACCATATATTTT. Translating gives CASSLVRSSGNTIYF.

The rearrangement uses TRBV5-4 and TRBJ1-1, with D tentatively TRBD1 (6 bases). CDR1 and CDR2 from the germline V gene are SGHNT and YYREEE (reference sequence). Between the trimmed V and J ends, which lost 4 bases and 1 base, there was a span of 14 bases. This CDR3 comprises 15 residues. CDR3 DNA: TGTGCCAGCAGCCGTAGAACAGGGAAGAACACTGAAGCTTTCTTT. As protein: CASSRRTGKNTEAFF.

V and J are TRBV19 and TRBJ2-1; D call uncertain. Trimming cost V 5 bases and J 0 bases, with 5 bases left between them. The CDR3 covers 13 residues. From germline, CDR1 is LNHDA and CDR2 SQIVND (reference sequence). CDR3 bases: TGTGCCAGTAGTTTGAGCTCCTACAATGAGCAGTTCTTC. This codes for CASSLSSYNEQFF.

The chain couples TRBV5-4 to TRBJ1-1, with 7 bases identical to TRBD1. V lost 2 bases, J lost 2 bases, and 3 bases stayed unmatched. Germline assignment: CDR1 SGHNT and CDR2 YYREEE (reference sequence). This CDR3 is 14 amino acids long. The chain's CDR3 is CASSFRDSNTEAFF. The CDR3 DNA is TGTGCCAGCAGCTTCCGGGACAGCAACACTGAAGCTTTCTTT.

The chain carries TRBV28 and TRBJ1-6; a weak D match, TRBD1 (5 bases). This CDR3 contains 14 residues. Germline V gives CDR1 MDHEN, CDR2 SYDVKM. V gave up 4 bases and J gave up 11 bases, with 15 bases separating them. The CDR3: CASSWFRGHTPLHF. The CDR3 region has the DNA TGTGCCAGCAGTTGGTTTCGAGGACACACACCCCTCCACTTT.

The chain uses TRBV7-9 and TRBJ1-4; 7 positions match TRBD1. CDR1 is SEHNR, CDR2 FQNEAQ, per germline (reference sequence). The V and J ends lost 5 bases and 7 bases, in that order; junction bases with no gene match: 13. The CDR3 is made up of 16 amino acids. CDR3 sequence: CASSPGRTGSSEKLFF. DNA for the CDR3: TGTGCCAGCAGCCCCGGAAGGACAGGTTCGAGTGAAAAACTGTTTTTT.

The V call is TRBV5-1, the J call TRBJ1-1; D is undetermined. CDR3 length equals 15 residues. V lost 1 base, J lost 4 bases, and 14 bases lay in between. CDR1 and CDR2 (germline): SGHRS, YFSETQ. As DNA, the CDR3 is TGCGCCAGCAGCTTGTTAGAATCTCGGTTCACTGAAGCTTTCTTT. It yields the protein CASSLLESRFTEAFF.

This chain connects TRBV5-1 to TRBJ2-7, with 8 positions matching TRBD2. Per germline, CDR1 SGHRS and CDR2 YFSETQ. This CDR3 is built from 14 residues. The J segment lost 6 bases and the V segment lost 3 bases, leaving 8 bases of the junction unmatched. CDR3 nucleotide sequence: TGCGCCAGCAGCTCCGGACTAGCAAACGGCGAGCAGTACTTC. Translation: CASSSGLANGEQYF.

The DNA of the CDR3 is TGTGCCAGCAGGACAGGGGCCTCCTACGAGCAGTACTTC. This sequence encodes CASRTGASYEQYF. This chain uses TRBV6-5 with TRBJ2-7; TRBD1 aligns across 8 bases. The CDR3 has 13 residues. V gave up 6 bases and J gave up 0 bases; unmatched junction bases: 1. CDR1 and CDR2 from the germline V gene are MNHEY and SVGAGI.

The rearrangement links TRBV27 to TRBJ2-7, with 11 bases aligning to TRBD2. CDR1 is MNHEY, CDR2 SMNVEV, per germline (reference sequence). The CDR3 loop spans 17 amino acids. Losses at the gene ends were 5 bases for V and 5 bases for J; bases not matched to a gene: 14. The CDR3 sequence is CASSIYPTSGSGDEQYF. The CDR3 DNA reads as TGTGCCAGCAGTATCTATCCAACTAGCGGGAGTGGCGACGAGCAGTACTTC.